This record looks at one T cell receptor (beta chain) sequence and its context. This clone was counted a single time. What this receptor recognizes is not known. The record has no base qualities; no much larger clone is one base away. The immunoSEQ Assay, a bias-controlled multiplex PCR, was used to amplify TCRbeta CDR3 regions from genomic DNA. In the source study's methods: Nucleated cell counts per sample were estimated from amplification of reference gene primers within the assay. To quantify the absolute abundance of each unique TCRbeta CDR3 rearrangement, sequence reads were collapsed and filtered. For each sample, productive Simpson clonality was calculated by taking the square root of Simpson's diversity index across productive rearrangements. Entries here come from immuneACCESS through TCRdb and include only in-frame sequences with V and J called. Some clones fail to appear in such tables; in the studies checked, an unresolved V gene covers under half of the shortfall, and the cause of the remainder is unknown. D and trimming were read from the DNA, whereas the V and J calls and clone size are those reported in that table. This sample lists about 64,000 clones; roughly 93% were detected once. The top ten clonotypes cover less than 2% of the sample.

The record originates from a study of blood T cell repertoires in COVID-19 (TCRdb year 2020). In terms of the full investigation: Collaborator samples came from the United States, Italy and Spain and covered acute and convalescent phases of COVID-19. The material from the prospective study consisted of cDNA or gDNA derived from T cells, B-cell-depleted T cells, or PBMCs. The dataset comprised deeply sampled blood TCRbeta repertoires from subjects exposed to, actively infected with, or recovered from COVID-19. A freely available public database, intended as a resource for researchers studying the immune response to SARS-CoV-2, is where the repertoires were released. Samples were obtained from the ongoing ImmuneRACE study (first 160 participants) and from some 1,300 subjects provided by 6 global collaborators. Nearly every sample came with metadata listing a de-identified subject ID, COVID-19 status, age in years and sex. HLA class I and class II types, where available, came from metadata supplied by the sample provider rather than from assay-based typing.

What the work shows at the level of the full study, not this receptor alone: The amount of clinical and demographic metadata varied by source and participant and was provided uncurated.

Each collaborating institution followed its own protocols to collect whole blood in K2EDTA tubes. For TCRbeta analysis, collaborator samples were shipped as frozen whole blood, as isolated PBMCs, or as DNA extracted from either sample type. The junction shows trimming of 5 bases on V and 3 bases on J, and the gene matches do not reach 13 bases of it. Measured from the cysteine to the phenylalanine, the CDR3 is 16 residues long. Left in the record is the CDR3 DNA by itself, 48 bases read in frame from the first base. CDR1 SGHVS and CDR2 FNYEAQ are derived from the germline V gene. The sample taken for sequencing was peripheral blood. The clonotype comes from a human donor in a cohort sampled during active COVID-19. The chain joins TRBV7-6 to TRBJ2-7; 7 central bases correspond to TRBD1. The CDR3 reads CASSPGGGRGLYEQYF. The bases are TGTGCCAGCAGCCCAGGGGGTGGCAGAGGTCTCTACGAGCAGTACTTC.